The 22 T cell receptor beta chains below all came from one sample that was sequenced in a study of PD-1 blockade in classical Hodgkin lymphoma. This table comes from immunoSEQ multiplex PCR, and its TCRdb copy is limited to in-frame clones, with some not included. The data hold around 31,000 clones, with 80% to 90% observed a single time. The time point is: cycle 4 day 1 (C4D1), after 5 to 7 weeks of nivolumab. Every patient had relapsed following autologous stem cell transplantation, and cohorts differed in brentuximab vedotin exposure. Out of thawed PBMCs, magnetic negative selection purified CD4+ T cells. The sequencing used CD4+ T cells from blood, collected before the fourth cycle of nivolumab. The receptors come from a human donor with classical Hodgkin lymphoma.

This sequence joins TRBV18 and TRBJ2-1; D call uncertain. The CDR3 covers 11 residues. CDR1 is KGHSH, CDR2 LQKENI, per germline. V was cut by 4 bases and J by 7 bases, with 5 bases left in between. CDR3: CASSRSNEQFF. CDR3 sequence (DNA): TGTGCCAGCTCACGCTCTAATGAGCAGTTCTTC.

The sample holds one count of this clone. The J gene is TRBJ1-5, the V gene TRBV29-1; no definite D call. V lost 4 bases and J lost 5, with 9 bases in between. The CDR3 contains 12 residues. Germline V CDR1 and CDR2: SQVTM, ANQGSEA. The CDR3 region has the DNA TGCAGCGTTGGAGGAGTCGATCAGCCCCAGCATTTT. It specifies CSVGGVDQPQHF.

The V and J genes are TRBV18 and TRBJ2-3; 11 bases agree with TRBD2. J was trimmed by 3 bases and V by 2 bases; bases with no gene match: 1. CDR1 is KGHSH, CDR2 LQKENI, per germline. This CDR3 comprises 15 residues. CDR3 coding DNA: TGTGCCAGCTCACCAGGGACTAGCGGAACAGATACGCAGTATTTT. Amino acid sequence: CASSPGTSGTDTQYF. Filled out from reference TRBV18 and TRBJ2-3, the complete variable domain reads NAGVMQNPRHLVRRRGQEARLRCSPMKGHSHVYWYRQLPEEGLKFMVYLQKENIIDESGMPKERFSAEFPKEGPSILRIQQVVRGDSAAYFCASSPGTSGTDTQYFGPGTRLTVL.

V gene TRBV5-6 combines with J gene TRBJ2-1; D is undetermined. The CDR3 covers 11 residues. From germline, CDR1 is SGHDT and CDR2 YYEEEE. Trimming removed 2 bases at V and 8 bases at J, with 5 bases between. As DNA, the CDR3 is TGTGCCAGCAGCTTAACAGATGAGCAGTTCTTC. The encoded protein is CASSLTDEQFF.

This clone was counted a single time. The chain carries TRBV9 and TRBJ2-7, with D uncertain. Germline V lookup: CDR1 SGDLS, CDR2 YYNGEE. V shed 3 bases and J shed 0 bases, with 10 bases lying between them. The length of the CDR3 is 14 residues. DNA for the CDR3: TGTGCCAGCAGCGGTTATCTCGGCTCCTACGAGCAGTACTTC. Translated, it gives CASSGYLGSYEQYF.

V gene TRBV14 combines with J gene TRBJ2-1; TRBD2 matches 9 bases. Germline V CDR1 and CDR2: SGHDN, FVKESK. V lost 6 bases, J lost 3 bases, and 9 bases stayed unmatched. The CDR3 runs to 16 residues. CDR3 residues: CASSPHSGGGYNEQFF. The CDR3 coding sequence is TGTGCCAGCAGTCCCCATAGCGGGGGTGGCTACAATGAGCAGTTCTTC.

The V gene is TRBV7-8, the J gene TRBJ1-5; D unclear. V shed 5 bases and J shed 2 bases, with 19 bases lying between them. Germline V gene sequence: CDR1 SGHVS, CDR2 FQNEAQ. CDR3 size: 17 residues. Written as DNA, the CDR3 is TGTGCCAGCAGCCCGCGTCGCGCCGGGGAAGGCAATCAGCCCCAGCATTTT. Protein sequence: CASSPRRAGEGNQPQHF.

The rearrangement links TRBV5-4 to TRBJ1-2; possibly TRBD1 for D (6 bases). Trimming removed 0 bases from V and 3 bases from J, with 9 bases in between. This CDR3 is 14 amino acids long. From germline, CDR1 is SGHNT and CDR2 YYREEE (reference sequence). CDR3 bases: TGTGCCAGCAGCTTGGCGTACAGGGACTATGGCTACACCTTC. Protein product: CASSLAYRDYGYTF.

The V and J genes are TRBV6-6 and TRBJ1-1; 7 bases match TRBD1. This CDR3 region has 16 residues. The V segment lost 7 bases and the J segment 1 base; nucleotides outside the gene matches: 12. CDR1 and CDR2 from the germline V gene are MNHNY and SVGAGI (reference sequence). In nucleotides, the CDR3 is TGTGCCAGCACCGACCGAACAGGGGTGGGGAACACTGAAGCTTTCTTT. Its protein product is CASTDRTGVGNTEAFF.

The J gene is TRBJ2-3, the V gene TRBV5-1; D is perhaps TRBD1 or TRBD2 (5 bases each). Trimming left V 4 bases short and J 0 bases short, with 12 bases between. CDR1 is SGHRS and CDR2 is YFSETQ in the germline V gene. CDR3 length: 15 amino acids. In DNA form, the CDR3 reads TGCGCCAGCAGCCCCGGGACGCAGAGCACAGATACGCAGTATTTT. It encodes CASSPGTQSTDTQYF.

The chain uses TRBV28 and TRBJ1-1; tentative D call: TRBD1 (5 bases). V lost 5 bases, J lost 3 bases, and 13 bases lay in between. CDR1 is MDHEN, CDR2 SYDVKM, per germline. The CDR3 is made up of 14 amino acids. The CDR3 loop is CASSPTRDHTEAFF. The CDR3 bases are TGTGCCAGCAGTCCAACTCGGGACCACACTGAAGCTTTCTTT.

The chain couples TRBV7-8 to TRBJ1-5, with D maybe TRBD1 (5 bases). V lost 5 bases, J lost 3 bases, and 14 bases lay in between. From germline, CDR1 is SGHVS and CDR2 FQNEAQ. The length of the CDR3 is 15 residues. For the CDR3, the DNA is TGTGCCAGCAGCCAAGGTGACAGTCCCAATCAGCCCCAGCATTTT. This codes for CASSQGDSPNQPQHF.

This clone was counted between two and nine times. The chain recombines TRBV28 with TRBJ1-2; 7 bases are a match to TRBD1. This CDR3 spans 15 amino acids. Germline CDR1 and CDR2: MDHEN and SYDVKM. The junction had 10 bases not matched to a gene; V was cut back by 5 bases and J by 4 bases. The CDR3 here is CASSVQPGTVYGYTF. The CDR3 nucleotides read TGTGCCAGCAGTGTCCAGCCGGGGACAGTCTATGGCTACACCTTC.

The chain uses TRBV7-7 and TRBJ2-3, with 12 bases that match TRBD2. Germline V gene lookup returns CDR1 SSHAT and CDR2 FNYEAQ (reference sequence). This CDR3 contains 14 residues. The junction had 3 bases not matched to a gene; V was cut back by 5 bases and J by 6 bases. The CDR3 bases are TGTGCCAGCAGCCCTGGACTAGCGGGGGATACGCAGTATTTT. Translated: CASSPGLAGDTQYF.

The genes are TRBV5-5 and TRBJ2-7, with D possibly TRBD1 on 6 matching bases. Per the germline V gene, CDR1 is SGHKS and CDR2 is YYEKEE (reference sequence). The CDR3 covers 14 residues. V lost 4 bases and J lost 5, with 16 bases in between. The CDR3 DNA reads TGTGCCAGCAGCCTGGGGCATGACAGGAACGAGCAGTACTTC. Its translation is CASSLGHDRNEQYF.

This chain connects TRBV19 to TRBJ2-3; 7 positions agree with TRBD2. V shed 6 bases, J shed 1 base, and the junction held 10 bases outside the gene matches. Germline assignment: CDR1 LNHDA and CDR2 SQIVND (reference sequence). The CDR3 contains 16 residues. Here the CDR3 reads CASREGLPLGTDTQYF. CDR3 in DNA: TGTGCCAGTAGAGAGGGACTACCCCTGGGCACAGATACGCAGTATTTT.

The CDR3 is CASSGPYNEQFF. The CDR3 bases are TGTGCCAGCAGTGGCCCGTACAATGAGCAGTTCTTC. The J gene is TRBJ2-1, the V gene TRBV28, with D unresolved. Per germline, CDR1 MDHEN and CDR2 SYDVKM. The V gene lost 5 bases and the J gene lost 4 bases, with 6 bases spanning the gap. CDR3 length equals 12 residues.

This chain uses TRBV5-1 with TRBJ1-6; TRBD1 matches at 7 bases. Germline V lookup: CDR1 SGHRS, CDR2 YFSETQ. The CDR3 covers 21 residues. Trimming removed 4 bases from V and 1 base from J; junction bases left unmatched: 20. The CDR3 sequence is CASSPTRDSLGTGSYNSPLHF. CDR3 in DNA: TGCGCCAGCAGCCCTACCCGGGACAGCCTAGGGACTGGGTCCTATAATTCACCCCTCCACTTT.

The rearrangement links TRBV28 to TRBJ1-1; a weak D match, TRBD1 (5 bases). The CDR3 covers 12 residues. V gave up 2 bases and J gave up 11 bases, with 12 bases separating them. Germline CDR1 reads MDHEN; CDR2 reads SYDVKM. The chain's CDR3 is CASSLNRLSAFF. CDR3 coding DNA: TGTGCCAGCAGTTTAAACAGGTTGTCCGCTTTCTTT.

This sequence joins TRBV2 and TRBJ2-3; 8 nucleotides line up with TRBD1. From germline, CDR1 is SNHLY and CDR2 FYNNEI. CDR3 length: 13 residues. Trimming took 8 bases from V and 1 from J; bases not matched to a gene: 2. The CDR3 nucleotides read TGTGCCAGCCCGGGACAGGGCACAGATACGCAGTATTTT. Protein sequence: CASPGQGTDTQYF.

V is TRBV9 and J is TRBJ1-3; D is undetermined. V was shortened by 4 bases and J by 4 bases, with 6 bases between the two germline ends. The germline V gene encodes CDR1 SGDLS and CDR2 YYNGEE. CDR3 length equals 12 residues. Here the CDR3 DNA reads TGTGCCAGCAGCCTCAAGGGAAACACCATATATTTT. Protein product: CASSLKGNTIYF. Drawing the rest from reference TRBV9 and TRBJ1-3, the complete variable domain is DSGVTQTPKHLITATGQRVTLRCSPRSGDLSVYWYQQSLDQGLQFLIQYYNGEERAKGNILERFSAQQFPDLHSELNLSSLELGDSALYFCASSLKGNTIYFGEGSWLTVV.

This CDR3 reads CASSQTDYGYTF. The DNA of the CDR3 is TGTGCCAGCAGCCAGACGGACTATGGCTACACCTTC. The chain has TRBV7-2 and TRBJ1-2; D unclear. Germline V gene lookup returns CDR1 SGHTA and CDR2 FQGNSA. The CDR3 is 12 amino acids. The germline V and J ends were trimmed by 5 bases and 3 bases, with 7 bases remaining between them.